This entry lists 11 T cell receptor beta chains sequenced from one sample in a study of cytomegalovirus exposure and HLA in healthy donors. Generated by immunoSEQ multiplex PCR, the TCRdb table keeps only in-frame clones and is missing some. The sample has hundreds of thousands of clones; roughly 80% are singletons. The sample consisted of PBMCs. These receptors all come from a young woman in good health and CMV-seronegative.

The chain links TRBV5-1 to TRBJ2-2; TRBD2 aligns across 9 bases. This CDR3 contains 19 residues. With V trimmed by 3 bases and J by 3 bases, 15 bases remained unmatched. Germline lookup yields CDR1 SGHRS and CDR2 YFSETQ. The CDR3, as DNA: TGCGCCAGCAGCTCTGGTGTTTGGCGGGGGGGCCTGGACACCGGGGAGCTGTTTTTT. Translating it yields CASSSGVWRGGLDTGELFF.

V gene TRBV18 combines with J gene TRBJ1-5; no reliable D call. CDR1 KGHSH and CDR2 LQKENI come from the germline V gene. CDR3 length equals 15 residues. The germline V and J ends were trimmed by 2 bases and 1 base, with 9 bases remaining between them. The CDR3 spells CASSPGGLSNQPQHF. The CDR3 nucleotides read TGTGCCAGCTCACCAGGAGGGTTAAGCAATCAGCCCCAGCATTTT.

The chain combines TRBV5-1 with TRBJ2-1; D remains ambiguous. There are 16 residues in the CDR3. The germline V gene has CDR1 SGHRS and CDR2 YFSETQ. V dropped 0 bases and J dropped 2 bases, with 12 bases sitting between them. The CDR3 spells CASSLVTSITYNEQFF. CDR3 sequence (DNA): TGCGCCAGCAGCTTGGTCACCTCAATTACCTACAATGAGCAGTTCTTC.

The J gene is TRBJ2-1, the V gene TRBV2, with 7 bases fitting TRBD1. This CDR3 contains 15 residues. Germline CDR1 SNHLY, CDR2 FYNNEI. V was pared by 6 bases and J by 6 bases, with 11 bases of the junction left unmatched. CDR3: CASSVPGQHPNEQFF. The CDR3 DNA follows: TGTGCCAGCAGCGTCCCGGGACAGCATCCCAATGAGCAGTTCTTC.

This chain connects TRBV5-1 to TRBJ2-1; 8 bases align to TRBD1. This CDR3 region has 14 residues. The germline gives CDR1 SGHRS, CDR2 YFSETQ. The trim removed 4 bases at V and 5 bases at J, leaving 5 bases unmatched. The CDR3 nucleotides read TGCGCCAGCAGCCCGGGACAGGCGAACAATGAGCAGTTCTTC. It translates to CASSPGQANNEQFF.

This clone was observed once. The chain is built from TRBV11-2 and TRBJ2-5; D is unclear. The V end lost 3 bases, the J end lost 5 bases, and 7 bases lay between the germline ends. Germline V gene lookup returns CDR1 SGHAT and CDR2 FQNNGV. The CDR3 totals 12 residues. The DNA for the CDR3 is TGTGCCAGCAGCTTTTGGGCGGAGACCCAGTACTTC. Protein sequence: CASSFWAETQYF.

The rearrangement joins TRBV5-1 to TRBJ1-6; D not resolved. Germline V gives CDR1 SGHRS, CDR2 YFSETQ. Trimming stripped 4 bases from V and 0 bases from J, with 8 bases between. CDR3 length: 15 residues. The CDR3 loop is CASSRRSSYNSPLHF. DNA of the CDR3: TGCGCCAGCAGCAGGAGAAGCTCCTATAATTCACCCCTCCACTTT.

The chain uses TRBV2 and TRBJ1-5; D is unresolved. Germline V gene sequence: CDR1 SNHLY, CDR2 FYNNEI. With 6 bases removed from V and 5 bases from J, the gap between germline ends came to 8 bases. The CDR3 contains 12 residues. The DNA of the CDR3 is TGTGCCAGCAGACAGATGGATCAGCCCCAGCATTTT. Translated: CASRQMDQPQHF.

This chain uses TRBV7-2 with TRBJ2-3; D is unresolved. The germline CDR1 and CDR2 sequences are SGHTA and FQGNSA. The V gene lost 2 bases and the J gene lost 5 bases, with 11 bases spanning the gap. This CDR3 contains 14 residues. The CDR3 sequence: CASSLSRVQDTQYF. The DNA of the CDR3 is TGTGCCAGCAGCTTATCTAGGGTTCAAGATACGCAGTATTTT.

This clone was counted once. The CDR3 spells CASSAGRGGLVANEQFF. The CDR3 DNA reads as TGTGCCAGCAGCGCAGGGCGGGGAGGACTAGTTGCAAATGAGCAGTTCTTC. The chain uses TRBV9 and TRBJ2-1; TRBD2 agrees at 7 bases. CDR3 length: 17 amino acids. V shed 3 bases, J shed 7 bases, and the junction held 16 bases outside the gene matches. Germline loops: CDR1 SGDLS, CDR2 YYNGEE.

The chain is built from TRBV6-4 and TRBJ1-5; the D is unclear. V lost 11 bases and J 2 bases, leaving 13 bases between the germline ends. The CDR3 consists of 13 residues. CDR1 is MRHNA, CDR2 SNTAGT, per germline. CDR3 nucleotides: TGTGCCCTGGTTGAGGGTGGCAATCAGCCCCAGCATTTT. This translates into CALVEGGNQPQHF.